The clone carrying this T cell receptor (beta chain) was recorded a few times. Its target is unknown. The data stem from a study of tumor-infiltrating lymphocytes in localized non-small cell lung cancer. The study, taken as a whole, reports: Not all patients were TCR sequenced, owing to tissue quantity.

Germline CDR1 reads MNHEY; CDR2 reads SVGAGI. Trimming took off 6 bases at V and 11 bases at J, with 20 bases between the two ends. This CDR3 spans 14 amino acids. TCRdb keeps only in-frame clones here, not all; method: immunoSEQ multiplex PCR. This table has about 29,000 clones, over 75% appearing once. The source material was lung tumor tissue. The V gene is TRBV6-5, the J gene TRBJ1-5, with a tentative D call TRBD1 (6 bases). The source is a human donor with non-small cell lung cancer. Written as DNA, the CDR3 is TGTGCCAGCAGCCTACAGACAGGAGCGGGATCCCAGCATTTT. Amino acid sequence: CASSLQTGAGSQHF.